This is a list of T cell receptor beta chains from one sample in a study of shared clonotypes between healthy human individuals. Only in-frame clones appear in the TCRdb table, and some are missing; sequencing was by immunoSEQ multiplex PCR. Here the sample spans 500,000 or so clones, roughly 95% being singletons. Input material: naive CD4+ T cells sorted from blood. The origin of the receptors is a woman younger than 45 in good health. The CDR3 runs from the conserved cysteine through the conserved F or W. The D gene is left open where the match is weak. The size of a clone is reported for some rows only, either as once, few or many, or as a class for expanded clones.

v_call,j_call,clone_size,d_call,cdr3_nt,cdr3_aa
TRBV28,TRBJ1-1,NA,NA,TGTGCCAGCAGTTTCCGTTACAGCACTGAAGCTTTCTTT,CASSFRYSTEAFF
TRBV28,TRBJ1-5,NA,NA,TGTGCCAGCTCGAAGGCAGGGGTCCTCAATCAGCCCCAGCATTTT,CASSKAGVLNQPQHF
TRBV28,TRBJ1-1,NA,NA,TGTGCCAGCAGGAGGGGGTTGAACACTGAAGCTTTCTTT,CASRRGLNTEAFF
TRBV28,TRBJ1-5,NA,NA,TGTGCCAGCAGTTCACGAAAGGGCAGTAGCAATCAGCCCCAGCATTTT,CASSSRKGSSNQPQHF
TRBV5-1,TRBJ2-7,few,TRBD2,TGCGCCAGCAGCTTGGATAGCGGGAGCTCCTACGAGCAGTACTTC,CASSLDSGSSYEQYF
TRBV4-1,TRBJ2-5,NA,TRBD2,TGCGCCAGCAGCCTTCGACTAGCCTCCTTAGGGAACCAAGAGACCCAGTACTTC,CASSLRLASLGNQETQYF
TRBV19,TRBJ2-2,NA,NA,TGTGCCAGTCGGGCTGGAGAATCGGTGTACACCGGGGAGCTGTTTTTT,CASRAGESVYTGELFF
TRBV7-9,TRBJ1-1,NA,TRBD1,TGTGCCAGCAGCTCCGGGACAGTCGCTCCGGGGGCTTTCTTT,CASSSGTVAPGAFF
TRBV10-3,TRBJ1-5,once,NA,TGTGCCATCAGGGGAGTGGGCAATCAGCCCCAGCATTTT,CAIRGVGNQPQHF
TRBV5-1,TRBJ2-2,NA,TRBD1,TGCGCCAGCAGCTTTATAGCGGGACAGGGGTCACTCGGGGAGCTGTTTTTT,CASSFIAGQGSLGELFF
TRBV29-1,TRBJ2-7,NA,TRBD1,TGCAGCGTTGAAGGTGAGCCAGGGGGCTACTACGAGCAGTACTTC,CSVEGEPGGYYEQYF
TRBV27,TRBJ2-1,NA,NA,TGTGCCAGCAGTTTAAAGGCACAGGGTTATAGGGAGCAGTTCTTC,CASSLKAQGYREQFF
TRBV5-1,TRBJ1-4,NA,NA,TGCGCCAGCAGCTCCGCCTTGTACGGGGAAAAACTGTTTTTT,CASSSALYGEKLFF
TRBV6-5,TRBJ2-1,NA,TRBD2,TGTGCCAGCAGTTACGGGCTAGCGGGGAATGAGCAGTTCTTC,CASSYGLAGNEQFF
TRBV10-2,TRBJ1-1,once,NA,TGCGCCAGCAGTGAGTCAGGGTTGAACACTGAAGCTTTCTTT,CASSESGLNTEAFF
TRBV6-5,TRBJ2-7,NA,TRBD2,TGTGCCAGCAGTGCCCGACTAGCCGATGGCTACGAGCAGTACTTC,CASSARLADGYEQYF
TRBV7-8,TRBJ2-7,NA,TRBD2,TGTGCCAGCCGACCGGGAGGGGGAGATGCGGTCTACGAGCAGTACTTC,CASRPGGGDAVYEQYF
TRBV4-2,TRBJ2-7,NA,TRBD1,TGTGCCAGCAGCCCGGGACAGGTGGACTCCTACGAGCAGTACTTC,CASSPGQVDSYEQYF
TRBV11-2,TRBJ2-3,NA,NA,TGTGCCAGCAGCTTTCTAGTTAGCAGGAACACAGATACGCAGTATTTT,CASSFLVSRNTDTQYF
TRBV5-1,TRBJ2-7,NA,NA,TGCGCCAGCAGCTTGTATCCCAGGAGAAGTAGCGGAGTCCCCAACGAGCAGTACTTC,CASSLYPRRSSGVPNEQYF
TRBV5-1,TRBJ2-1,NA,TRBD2,TGCGCCAGCAGCTTGGCCGGTGCGGGAGGGCCCTCGCGCGGTGAGCAGTTCTTC,CASSLAGAGGPSRGEQFF
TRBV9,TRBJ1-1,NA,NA,TGTGCCAGCAGCGTAGTATCTAACACTGAAGCTTTCTTT,CASSVVSNTEAFF
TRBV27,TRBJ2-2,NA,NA,TGTGCCAGCAGCCGCCTTCAGGTGTCGAACACCGGGGAGCTGTTTTTT,CASSRLQVSNTGELFF
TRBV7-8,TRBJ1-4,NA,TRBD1,TGTGCCAGCAGCTTAGCGGCGGGGGGCAGGGGGACATGGACTAATGAAAAACTGTTTTTT,CASSLAAGGRGTWTNEKLFF
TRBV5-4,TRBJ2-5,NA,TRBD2,TGTGCCAGCAGCTTGGAACTAGCGGGAGGGAGTTGGGCGGAGACCCAGTACTTC,CASSLELAGGSWAETQYF
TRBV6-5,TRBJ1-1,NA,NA,TGTGCCAGCAGGGAGAAATGGCACACTGAAGCTTTCTTT,CASREKWHTEAFF
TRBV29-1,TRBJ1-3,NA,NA,TGCAGCGTGCTGGCGAGCTCTGGAAACACCATATATTTT,CSVLASSGNTIYF
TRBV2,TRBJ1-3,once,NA,TGTGCCAGCAACTTCTTGGGGTACGGAAACACCATATATTTT,CASNFLGYGNTIYF
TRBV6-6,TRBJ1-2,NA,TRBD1,TGTGCCAGCAGTTACAGGGACAGGGGGGCAGTAACCTTC,CASSYRDRGAVTF
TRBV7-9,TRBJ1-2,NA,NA,TGTGCCAGCAGCTTAGAGGGGTATAGTGGCTACACCTTC,CASSLEGYSGYTF
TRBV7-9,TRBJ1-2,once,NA,TGTGCCAGCAGCACGGGACTGACGGGCTACACCTTC,CASSTGLTGYTF
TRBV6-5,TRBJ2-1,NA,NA,TGTGCCAGCAGTAAAGACAGGGGAGGGTACAATGAGCAGTTCTTC,CASSKDRGGYNEQFF